The present T cell receptor beta chain was sequenced within a study of T cell responses to AZD1222 COVID-19 vaccine (dated by TCRdb to about 2021). The study in broad terms: Because spike-specific TCR depth and breadth did not differ between the two schedules, AZD1222 recipients who got a second dose at roughly 4 weeks were pooled with those who got a second dose at roughly 12 weeks. A total of just over 230 trial participants underwent TCR sequencing, of whom about 210 had received two doses of AZD1222 and about 25 had received two doses of the MenACWY control vaccine. Enrollment into the trials was organized by age into subgroups of 18-55, 56-69 and 70-plus years, and those subgroups contained roughly 150, 30 and 60 TCR-sequenced participants, respectively. Overall study outcomes, separate from this receptor: The 56-69-year group was small, and its depth increase did not reach significance, likely because of low power. Reportedly, almost half of the unique spike-specific TCRs recognized epitopes lying outside the regions that are mutated in the B.1.351 and B.1.1.7 variants. No day 14 peak-response samples were available, so repertoires were characterized only after the peak T cell response. Participants were mostly white British, with more females than males. The authors suggested clonal diversity may have been underestimated. CD4 TCRs associated with the vaccine covered the entire spike protein, and the dominant responses were in regions 160-218 and 743-854. A significant rise in spike-specific TCR breadth and depth was observed after two AZD1222 doses relative to day 0 and relative to MenACWY recipients. Conclusions about previously exposed vaccinees are limited, since just 6 or 7 AZD1222 recipients were seropositive for SARS-CoV-2 at baseline.

The CDR1 and CDR2 encoded by the germline V gene (reference sequence) are SGHNT and YYREEE. The V end loses 0 bases and the J end loses 2 bases, and a stretch of 1 base separates them. The CDR3, cysteine through phenylalanine, is 12 amino acids long. Of all the DNA, just the CDR3 is kept, 36 bases in frame from base 1. The CDR3 regions of human TCRbeta chains were subjected to immunosequencing. The original methods were these. Repertoire TCRs were checked for matches against a reference library of SARS-CoV-2-specific TCRs that had been generated using the MIRA antigen-specificity platform. Breadth was defined as the fraction of unique TCRs that were SARS-CoV-2-associated, and depth was defined as the fraction of total T cells that were SARS-CoV-2-associated. Using the MIRA data, each spike-specific TCR was mapped to the spike region that the TCR reacts to and placed in a CD4 or CD8 class. Log10-transformed breadth and depth values were compared by one-way ANOVA with Sidak's multiple comparisons tests. TCRdb retrieved this table from immuneACCESS and kept in-frame rearrangements only. Not all clones are present; in checked studies, unresolved V genes account for under half, and no reason is known for the remainder. The V and J calls and clone size were taken over from that table, and D and trimming were inferred from the DNA. In all, the sample holds 110,000 to 150,000 clones, and roughly 90% of those were seen once. The ten top clones hold more than 2.5% of the sample.

Reading the label with the study, this specimen's time point is: baseline before first vaccination. The vaccinee samples were drawn from two UK trials, COV001 and COV002, one of which was a single-blind randomized controlled phase 2/3 trial testing AZD1222 (ChAdOx1 nCoV-19) in healthy adults. Trial participant PBMC samples were collected at day 0 and day 28 after the second dose for TCRbeta chain sequencing. A few counts support this clone. This clone's antigen is unknown. The sample holds no much larger clone one base away, and base qualities are not on file. Recombination linked TRBV5-4 to TRBJ2-3; the D gene cannot be resolved reliably. Sequenced material: peripheral blood, taken on day 0 of AZD1222 vaccination. This receptor was identified in an adult in good health. Read as DNA, the sequence is TGTGCCAGCAGCTTGGACACAGATACGCAGTATTTT. Its coded protein is CASSLDTDTQYF.